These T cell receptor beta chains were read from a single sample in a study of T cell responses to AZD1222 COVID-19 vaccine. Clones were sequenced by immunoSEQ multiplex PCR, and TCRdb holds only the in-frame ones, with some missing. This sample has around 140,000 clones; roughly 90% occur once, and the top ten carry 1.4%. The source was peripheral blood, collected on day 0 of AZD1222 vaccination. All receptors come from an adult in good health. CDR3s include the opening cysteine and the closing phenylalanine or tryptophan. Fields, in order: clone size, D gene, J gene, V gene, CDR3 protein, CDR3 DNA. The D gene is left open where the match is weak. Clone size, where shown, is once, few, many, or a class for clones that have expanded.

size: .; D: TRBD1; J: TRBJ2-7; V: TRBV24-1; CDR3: CATSDPGQGAKEQYF; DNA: TGTGCCACCAGTGATCCTGGCCAGGGGGCTAAAGAGCAGTACTTC
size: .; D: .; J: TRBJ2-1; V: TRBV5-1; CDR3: CASSLGDARNEQFF; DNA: TGCGCCAGCAGCTTAGGAGACGCCCGCAATGAGCAGTTCTTC
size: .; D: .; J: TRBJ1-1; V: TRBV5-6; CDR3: CASSLDSMNTEAFF; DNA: TGTGCCAGCAGCTTGGACAGCATGAACACTGAAGCTTTCTTT
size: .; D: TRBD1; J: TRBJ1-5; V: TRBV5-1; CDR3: CASSLLRDSDRDQPQHF; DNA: TGCGCCAGCAGCTTGTTACGGGACAGCGATCGGGATCAGCCCCAGCATTTT
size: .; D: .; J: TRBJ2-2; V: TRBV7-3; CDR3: CASSSNGGTPGELFF; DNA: TGTGCCAGCAGCTCCAATGGAGGGACCCCCGGGGAGCTGTTTTTT
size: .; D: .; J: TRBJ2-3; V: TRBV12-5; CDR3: CASGPVGGPGDTQYF; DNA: TGTGCTAGTGGCCCCGTGGGGGGGCCAGGAGATACGCAGTATTTT
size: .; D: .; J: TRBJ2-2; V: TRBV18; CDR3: CASLYGGTPNTGELFF; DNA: TGTGCCAGCCTTTACGGCGGGACGCCGAACACCGGGGAGCTGTTTTTT
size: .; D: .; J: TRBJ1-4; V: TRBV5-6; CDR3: CASTPSGGGAGANEKLFF; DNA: TGTGCCAGCACCCCGAGCGGGGGGGGCGCGGGAGCTAATGAAAAACTGTTTTTT
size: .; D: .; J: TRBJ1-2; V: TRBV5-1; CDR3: CASSSGLRSGTQVYGYTF; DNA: TGCGCCAGCAGCTCCGGTCTGAGATCGGGTACCCAAGTTTATGGCTACACCTTC
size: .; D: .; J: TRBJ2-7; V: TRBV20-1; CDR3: CSARDSYEQYF; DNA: TGCAGTGCTAGAGACTCCTACGAGCAGTACTTC
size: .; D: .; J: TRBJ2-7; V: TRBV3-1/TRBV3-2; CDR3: CASSQGHAGSYEQYF; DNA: TGTGCCAGCAGCCAAGGACATGCGGGATCCTACGAGCAGTACTTC
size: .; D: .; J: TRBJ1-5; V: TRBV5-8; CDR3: CASRTGGQPQHF; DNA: TGTGCCAGCAGGACGGGCGGTCAGCCCCAGCATTTT
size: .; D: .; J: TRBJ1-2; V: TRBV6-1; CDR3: CASSERQNYGYTF; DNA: TGTGCCAGCAGTGAAAGACAGAACTATGGCTACACCTTC
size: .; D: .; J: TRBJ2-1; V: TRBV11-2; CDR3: CASSLYLEQFF; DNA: TGTGCCAGCAGCTTATATCTGGAGCAGTTCTTC
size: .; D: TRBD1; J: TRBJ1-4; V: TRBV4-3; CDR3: CASSRGTGENEKLFF; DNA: TGCGCCAGCAGCCGCGGGACAGGGGAAAATGAAAAACTGTTTTTT
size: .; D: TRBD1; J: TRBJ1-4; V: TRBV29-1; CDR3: CSVKGTGLTNEKLFF; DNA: TGCAGCGTAAAAGGGACAGGGTTAACTAATGAAAAACTGTTTTTT
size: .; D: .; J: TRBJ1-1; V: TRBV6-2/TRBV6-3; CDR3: CASSFSGLGNTEAFF; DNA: TGTGCCAGCAGTTTTTCAGGGTTGGGGAACACTGAAGCTTTCTTT
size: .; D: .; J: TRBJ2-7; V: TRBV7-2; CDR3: CASSLGLPSYEQYF; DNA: TGTGCCAGCAGCTTAGGGCTACCATCCTACGAGCAGTACTTC
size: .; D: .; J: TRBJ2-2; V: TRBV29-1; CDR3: CSVDRGNTGELFF; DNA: TGCAGCGTTGACAGGGGGAACACCGGGGAGCTGTTTTTT
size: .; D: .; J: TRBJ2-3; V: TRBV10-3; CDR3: CAISESGEGDTQYF; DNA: TGTGCCATCAGTGAGTCGGGGGAAGGGGATACGCAGTATTTT
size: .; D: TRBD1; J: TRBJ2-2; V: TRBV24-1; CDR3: CATSISGGTGELFF; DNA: TGTGCCACCAGTATATCAGGGGGCACCGGGGAGCTGTTTTTT
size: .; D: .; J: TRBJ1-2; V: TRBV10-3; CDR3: CAISERGEDGYTF; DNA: TGTGCCATCAGTGAGAGGGGGGAGGATGGCTACACCTTC
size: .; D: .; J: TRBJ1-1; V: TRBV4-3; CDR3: CASSQDLAHYTEAFF; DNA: TGCGCCAGCAGCCAAGATCTTGCCCACTACACTGAAGCTTTCTTT
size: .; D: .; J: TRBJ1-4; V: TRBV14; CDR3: CASSQDESFTTNEKLFF; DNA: TGTGCCAGCAGCCAAGATGAAAGTTTTACAACTAATGAAAAACTGTTTTTT
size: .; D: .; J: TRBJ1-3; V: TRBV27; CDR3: CASSTGTRGNTIYF; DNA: TGTGCCAGCAGTACCGGGACAAGAGGAAACACCATATATTTT
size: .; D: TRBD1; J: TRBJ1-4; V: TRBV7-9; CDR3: CASSPTGGNEKLFF; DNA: TGTGCCAGCAGCCCCACAGGGGGGAATGAAAAACTGTTTTTT
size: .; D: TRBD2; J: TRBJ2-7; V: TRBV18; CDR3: CASSPQVASGTYEQYF; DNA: TGTGCCAGCTCACCACAGGTGGCTAGCGGGACCTACGAGCAGTACTTC
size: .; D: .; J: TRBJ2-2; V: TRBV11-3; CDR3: CASSIMSQNTGELFF; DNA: TGTGCCAGCAGTATCATGAGCCAGAACACCGGGGAGCTGTTTTTT
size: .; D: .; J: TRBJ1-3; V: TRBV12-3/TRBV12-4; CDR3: CASSLRRGNTIYF; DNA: TGTGCCAGCAGTTTGAGACGAGGTAACACCATATATTTT
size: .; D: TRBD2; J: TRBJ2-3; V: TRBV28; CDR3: CASSLSGTSTDTQYF; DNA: TGTGCCAGCAGCTTGAGCGGGACTAGCACAGATACGCAGTATTTT
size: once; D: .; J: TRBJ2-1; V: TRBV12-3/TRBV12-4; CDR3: CASSLSRSEQFF; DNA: TGTGCCAGCAGTTTGTCTAGGAGTGAGCAGTTCTTC
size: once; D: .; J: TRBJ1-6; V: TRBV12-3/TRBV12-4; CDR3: CASSEEVDSPLHF; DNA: TGTGCCAGCAGTGAGGAGGTGGATTCACCCCTCCACTTT
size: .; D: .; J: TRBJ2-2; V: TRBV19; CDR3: CASSASSGANYDGELFF; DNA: TGTGCCAGTAGTGCCTCGTCGGGAGCGAATTATGACGGGGAGCTGTTTTTT
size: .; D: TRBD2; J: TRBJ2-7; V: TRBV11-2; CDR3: CASSLSGTIYEQYF; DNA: TGTGCCAGCAGCTTATCCGGGACTATCTACGAGCAGTACTTC
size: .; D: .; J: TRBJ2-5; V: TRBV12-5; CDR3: CASGLSRGLTSPFEETQYF; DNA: TGTGCTAGTGGTTTGAGCCGGGGCTTGACTTCACCTTTCGAAGAGACCCAGTACTTC
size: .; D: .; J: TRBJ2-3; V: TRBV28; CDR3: CATGETTDTQYF; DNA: TGTGCCACGGGGGAGACCACAGATACGCAGTATTTT
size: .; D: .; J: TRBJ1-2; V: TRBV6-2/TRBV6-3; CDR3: CASSYSMRGSLGGYTF; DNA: TGTGCCAGCAGTTACTCGATGCGGGGCAGTCTAGGAGGCTACACCTTC
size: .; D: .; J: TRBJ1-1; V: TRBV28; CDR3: CASSFGRNTEAFF; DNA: TGTGCCAGCAGTTTCGGCCGGAACACTGAAGCTTTCTTT
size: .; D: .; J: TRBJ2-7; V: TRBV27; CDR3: CASSLPPRTGNYEQYF; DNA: TGTGCCAGCAGTTTACCTCCCCGAACAGGGAACTACGAGCAGTACTTC
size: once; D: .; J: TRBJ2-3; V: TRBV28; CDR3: CASSRVGDPDTQYF; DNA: TGTGCCAGCAGTAGGGTCGGGGACCCAGATACGCAGTATTTT
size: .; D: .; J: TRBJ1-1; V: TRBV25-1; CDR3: CASSGRVGVSDSEAFF; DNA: TGTGCCAGCAGTGGCCGAGTTGGGGTTTCGGACAGTGAAGCTTTCTTT
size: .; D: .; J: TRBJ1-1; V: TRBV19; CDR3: CASSIEQVTEAFF; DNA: TGTGCCAGTAGTATAGAACAGGTCACTGAAGCTTTCTTT
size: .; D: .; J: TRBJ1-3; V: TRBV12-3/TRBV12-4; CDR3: CASSSGNTIYF; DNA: TGTGCCAGCAGTTCCGGAAACACCATATATTTT
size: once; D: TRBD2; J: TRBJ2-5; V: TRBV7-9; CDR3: CASSGLAGVLETQYF; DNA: TGTGCCAGCAGCGGACTAGCGGGAGTACTAGAGACCCAGTACTTC
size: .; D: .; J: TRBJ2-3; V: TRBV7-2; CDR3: CASSLRRRTTRDTQYF; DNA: TGTGCCAGCAGCTTACGTCGACGGACCACCCGCGATACGCAGTATTTT
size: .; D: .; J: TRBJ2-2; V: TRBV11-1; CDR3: CASSSGGTGELFF; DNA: TGTGCCAGCAGCTCAGGGGGGACCGGGGAGCTGTTTTTT